The entry below gives a single T cell receptor (beta chain) sequence along with its context. This specimen belongs to a study of blood T cell repertoires in COVID-19. Study information: Samples came from the United States, Italy and Spain, spanning acute and convalescent COVID-19. From T cells, B-cell-depleted T cells, or PBMCs came the material, which was cDNA or gDNA.

Authors' processing steps: Reference gene primers were amplified, and this amplification served to estimate nucleated cell counts. TCRdb's table, derived via immunoSEQ multiplex PCR, lists solely in-frame clones and lacks some. V and J calls and clone size are those listed in that table; D and trimming were worked out from the DNA. The sample yields 250,000 to 300,000 clones, around 90% seen once. With 1 base removed from V and 11 bases from J, the gap between germline ends came to 21 bases. This CDR3 spans 15 amino acids. The germline V gene has CDR1 SGDLS and CDR2 YYNGEE. Followed over time, Seattle patients had been enrolled while infection was active.

Material for sequencing was peripheral blood. The V call is TRBV9, the J call TRBJ1-1; no clear D gene. The origin of this receptor is a woman aged 50 to 60 with COVID-19, enrolled during active disease. The CDR3 DNA sequence: TGTGCCAGCAGCGTAATTGTCGGTGGTTCGGGAGTCGCTTTCTTT. This translates into CASSVIVGGSGVAFF.